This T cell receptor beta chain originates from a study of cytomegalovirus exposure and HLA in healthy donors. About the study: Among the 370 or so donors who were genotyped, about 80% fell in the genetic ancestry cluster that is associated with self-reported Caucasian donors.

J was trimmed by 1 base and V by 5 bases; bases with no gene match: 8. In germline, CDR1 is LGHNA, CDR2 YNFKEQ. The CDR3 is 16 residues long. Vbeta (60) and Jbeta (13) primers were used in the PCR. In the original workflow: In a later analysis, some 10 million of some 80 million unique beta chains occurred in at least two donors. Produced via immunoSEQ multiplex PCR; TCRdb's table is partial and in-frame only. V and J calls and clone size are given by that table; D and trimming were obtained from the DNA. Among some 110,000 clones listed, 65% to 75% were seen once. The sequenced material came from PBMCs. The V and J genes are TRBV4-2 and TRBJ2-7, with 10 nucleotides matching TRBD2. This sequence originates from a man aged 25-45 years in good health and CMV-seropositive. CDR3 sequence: CASSMAPSGGSYEQYF. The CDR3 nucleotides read TGTGCCAGCAGCATGGCTCCTAGCGGGGGTTCCTACGAGCAGTACTTC.